This T cell receptor beta chain is from a study of PD-1 blockade in classical Hodgkin lymphoma (dated by TCRdb to the early 2020s). Study-wide context: The study used TCR beta sequencing and CyTOF to define a peripheral blood immune signature of response to PD-1 blockade in classical Hodgkin lymphoma.

Per the publication, the time point label means: newly diagnosed, previously untreated cHL patient sample. To serve as a comparison group for the relapsed/refractory trial patients, PBMCs were sequenced from patients with newly diagnosed, previously untreated classical Hodgkin lymphoma. Peripheral blood was collected in 8 mL Vacutainer Cell Preparation Tubes, from which PBMCs were isolated by centrifugation and then cryopreserved. As concerns this clone: Its antigen is not yet known. No qualities accompany the bases; no much larger clone lies one base away.

From its cysteine to its phenylalanine, the CDR3 spans 15 amino acids. Only CDR3 DNA is held: 45 bases, read in frame from base 1. The germline V gene supplies CDR1 SGHTA and CDR2 FQGNSA. Deletion took 2 bases off V and 4 bases off J, with a span of 13 bases between the germline ends. The Qiagen DNeasy kit was used to extract genomic DNA from unsorted PBMCs and from the negatively selected CD4+ and CD8+ fractions. Amplification of TCR beta CDR3 regions was done by immunoSEQ multiplex PCR with primers that anneal to V and J segments. A synthetic immune receptor repertoire was used to minimize amplification bias, and any remaining bias was removed computationally after sequencing. The authors' analysis ran thus. Repertoire diversity was quantified as the Shannon entropy index using custom Python scripts. The unsorted, CD4+ and CD8+ repertoires were each analyzed separately, with the exception of combined analyses, where CD4+ and CD8+ sequences were merged in silico. Held by TCRdb, this immuneACCESS table contains in-frame sequences only and omits some clones. Under half of the omission traces to an unresolved V gene where checked; the cause of the rest is unknown. That table furnishes V, J and clone size, whereas the DNA furnished D and trimming. The sample records 70,000 or so clones, over 90% of which are singletons. Over 2.5% of the sample comes from the top ten.

The study at large found these results: Baseline TCR diversity was reported as lower in newly diagnosed patients than in healthy donors, and lower still in relapsed/refractory patients. The study was restricted to a single clinical trial cohort, and the causes of repertoire differences, possibly disease activity or prior therapy, were left undefined.

This TCR was sampled from a human donor with classical Hodgkin lymphoma. The specimen was peripheral blood mononuclear cells (PBMCs). The chain is encoded by TRBV7-2 joined to TRBJ2-3; the D segment could be TRBD2, given 6 matching bases. CDR3 loop: CASSLTGVGPDTQYF. The bases are TGTGCCAGCAGCTTAACGGGAGTGGGCCCAGATACGCAGTATTTT.